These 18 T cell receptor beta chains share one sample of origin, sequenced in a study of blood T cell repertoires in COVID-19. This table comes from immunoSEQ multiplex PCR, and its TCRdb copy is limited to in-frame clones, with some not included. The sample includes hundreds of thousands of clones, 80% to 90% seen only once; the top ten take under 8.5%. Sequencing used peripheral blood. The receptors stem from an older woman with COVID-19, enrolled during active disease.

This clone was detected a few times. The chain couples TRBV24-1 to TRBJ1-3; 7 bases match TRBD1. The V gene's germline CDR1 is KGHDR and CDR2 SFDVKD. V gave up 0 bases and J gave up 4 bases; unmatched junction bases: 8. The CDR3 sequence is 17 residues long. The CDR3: CATSDLWIGGDGNTIYF. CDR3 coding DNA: TGTGCCACCAGTGATTTGTGGATAGGGGGCGACGGAAACACCATATATTTT.

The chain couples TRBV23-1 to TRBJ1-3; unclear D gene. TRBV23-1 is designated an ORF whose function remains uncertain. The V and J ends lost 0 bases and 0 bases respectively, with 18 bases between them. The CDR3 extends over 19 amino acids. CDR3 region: CASSQSRCDKVLSGNTIYF. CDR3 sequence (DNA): TGCGCCAGCAGTCAATCCCGGTGCGACAAGGTTCTCTCTGGAAACACCATATATTTT.

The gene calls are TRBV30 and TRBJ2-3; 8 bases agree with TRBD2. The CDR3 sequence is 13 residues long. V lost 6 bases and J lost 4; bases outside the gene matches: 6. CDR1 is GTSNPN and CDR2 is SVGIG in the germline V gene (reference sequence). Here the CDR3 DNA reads TGTGCCTGCGGGACTAGTTGGGCAGATACGCAGTATTTT. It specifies CACGTSWADTQYF.

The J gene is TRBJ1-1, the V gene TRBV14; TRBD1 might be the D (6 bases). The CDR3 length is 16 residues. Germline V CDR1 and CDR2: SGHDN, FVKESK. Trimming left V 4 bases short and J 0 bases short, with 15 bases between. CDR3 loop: CASSRPRDTMNTEAFF. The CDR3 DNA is TGTGCCAGCAGCCGCCCCCGGGACACAATGAACACTGAAGCTTTCTTT.

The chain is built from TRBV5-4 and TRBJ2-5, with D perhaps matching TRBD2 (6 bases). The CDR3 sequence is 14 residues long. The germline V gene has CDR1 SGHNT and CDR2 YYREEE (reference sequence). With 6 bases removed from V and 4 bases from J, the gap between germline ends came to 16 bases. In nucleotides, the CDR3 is TGTGCCAGCACTCCCGGAGGGAGGCCAGAGACCCAGTACTTC. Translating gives CASTPGGRPETQYF.

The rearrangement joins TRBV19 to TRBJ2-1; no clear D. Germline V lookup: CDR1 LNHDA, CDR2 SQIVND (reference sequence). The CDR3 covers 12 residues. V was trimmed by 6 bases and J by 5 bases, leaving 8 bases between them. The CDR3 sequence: CASSRGNNEQFF. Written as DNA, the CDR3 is TGTGCCAGTAGCCGCGGTAACAATGAGCAGTTCTTC.

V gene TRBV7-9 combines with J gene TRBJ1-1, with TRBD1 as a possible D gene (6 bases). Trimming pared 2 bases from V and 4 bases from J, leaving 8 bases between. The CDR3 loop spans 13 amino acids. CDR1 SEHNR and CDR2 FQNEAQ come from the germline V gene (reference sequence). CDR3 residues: CASSLRQVTEAFF. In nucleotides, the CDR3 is TGTGCCAGCAGCTTAAGACAGGTCACTGAAGCTTTCTTT.

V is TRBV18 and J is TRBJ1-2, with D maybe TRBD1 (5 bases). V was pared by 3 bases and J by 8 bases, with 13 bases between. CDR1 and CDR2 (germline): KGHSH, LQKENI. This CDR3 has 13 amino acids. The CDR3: CASSPLGGEGYTF. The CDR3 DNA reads TGTGCCAGCTCACCCCTGGGAGGGGAAGGCTACACCTTC.

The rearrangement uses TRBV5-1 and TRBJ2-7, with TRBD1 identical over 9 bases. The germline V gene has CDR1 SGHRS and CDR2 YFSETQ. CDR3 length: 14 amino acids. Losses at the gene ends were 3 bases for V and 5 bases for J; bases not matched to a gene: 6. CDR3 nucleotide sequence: TGCGCCAGCAGCTACAGGGGGCGGGCGGACGAGCAGTACTTC. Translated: CASSYRGRADEQYF.

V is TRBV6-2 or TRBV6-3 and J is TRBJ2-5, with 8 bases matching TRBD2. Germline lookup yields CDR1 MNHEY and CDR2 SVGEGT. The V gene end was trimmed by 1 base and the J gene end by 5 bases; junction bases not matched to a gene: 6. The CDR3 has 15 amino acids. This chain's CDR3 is CASSYLAGGMETQYF. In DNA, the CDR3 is TGTGCCAGCAGTTACTTGGCGGGGGGCATGGAGACCCAGTACTTC.

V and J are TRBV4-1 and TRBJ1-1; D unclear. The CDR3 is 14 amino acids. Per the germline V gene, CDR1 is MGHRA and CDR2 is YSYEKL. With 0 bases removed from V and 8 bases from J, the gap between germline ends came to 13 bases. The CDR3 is CASSQERWQIEAFF. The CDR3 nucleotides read TGCGCCAGCAGCCAAGAAAGATGGCAGATAGAAGCTTTCTTT.

DNA of the CDR3: TGTGCCAGCAGCTTAGTTTCCTGGGGGCCTACCTACGAGCAGTACTTC. This codes for CASSLVSWGPTYEQYF. The chain carries TRBV7-2 and TRBJ2-7; D may be TRBD1 (6 bases). CDR3 length: 16 amino acids. Germline values: CDR1 SGHTA, CDR2 FQGNSA. Trimming shortened V by 1 base and J by 2 bases, and 15 bases separated the two germline ends.

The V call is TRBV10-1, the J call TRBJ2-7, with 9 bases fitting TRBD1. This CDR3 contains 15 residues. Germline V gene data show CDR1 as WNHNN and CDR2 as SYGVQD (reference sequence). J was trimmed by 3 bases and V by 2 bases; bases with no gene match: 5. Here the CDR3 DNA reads TGCGCCAGCAGTGAGCCGTCGACAGGGGGCTACGAGCAGTACTTC. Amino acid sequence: CASSEPSTGGYEQYF.

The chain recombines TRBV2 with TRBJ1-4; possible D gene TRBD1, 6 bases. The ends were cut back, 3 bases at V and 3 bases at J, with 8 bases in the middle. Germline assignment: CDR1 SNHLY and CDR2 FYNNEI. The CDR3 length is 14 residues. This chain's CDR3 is CASSETGPNEKLFF. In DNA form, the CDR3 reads TGTGCCAGCAGTGAGACAGGTCCTAATGAAAAACTGTTTTTT.

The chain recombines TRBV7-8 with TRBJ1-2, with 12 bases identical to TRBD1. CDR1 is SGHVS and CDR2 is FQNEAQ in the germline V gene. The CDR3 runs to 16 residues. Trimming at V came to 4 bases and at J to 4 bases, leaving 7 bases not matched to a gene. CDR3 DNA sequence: TGTGCCAGCAGCTCATCCGGGACAGGGGGCCCCTATGGCTACACCTTC. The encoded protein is CASSSSGTGGPYGYTF.

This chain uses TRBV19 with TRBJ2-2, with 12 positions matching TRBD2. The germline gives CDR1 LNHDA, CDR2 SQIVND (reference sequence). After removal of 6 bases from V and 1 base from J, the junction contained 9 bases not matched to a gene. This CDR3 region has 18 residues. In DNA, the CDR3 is TGTGCCAGTAGGAAACCCAGGGGACTAGCGGGGAACACCGGGGAGCTGTTTTTT. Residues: CASRKPRGLAGNTGELFF.

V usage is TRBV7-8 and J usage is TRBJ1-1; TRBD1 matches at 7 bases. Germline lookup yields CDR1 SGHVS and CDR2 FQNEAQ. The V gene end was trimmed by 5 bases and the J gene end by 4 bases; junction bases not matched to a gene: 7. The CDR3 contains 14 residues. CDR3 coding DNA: TGTGCCAGCAGCGTTCAGGGGGGAGCCACTGAAGCTTTCTTT. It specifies CASSVQGGATEAFF.

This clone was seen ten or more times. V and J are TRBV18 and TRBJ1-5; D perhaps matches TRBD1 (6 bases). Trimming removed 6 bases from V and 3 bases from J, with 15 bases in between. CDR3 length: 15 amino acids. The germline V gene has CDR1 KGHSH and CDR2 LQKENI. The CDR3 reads CASSQTGRNNQPQHF. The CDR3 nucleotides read TGTGCCAGCTCTCAAACAGGGCGGAACAATCAGCCCCAGCATTTT. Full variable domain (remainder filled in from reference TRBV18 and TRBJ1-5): NAGVMQNPRHLVRRRGQEARLRCSPMKGHSHVYWYRQLPEEGLKFMVYLQKENIIDESGMPKERFSAEFPKEGPSILRIQQVVRGDSAAYFCASSQTGRNNQPQHFGDGTRLSIL.